Detailed here is one T cell receptor (beta chain). V was clipped by 6 bases and J by 6 bases, with 23 bases between them. The CDR3 totals 15 residues. The germline V gene encodes CDR1 DFQATT and CDR2 SNEGSKA (reference sequence). The entry originates in a study of CD8 T cells in Susac syndrome. The T cells that were sequenced for TCR beta were CD8+ and CD4+ cells from blood. TEMRA cells were FACS-enriched, unlike CD8+ and CD4+ T cells, which were negatively isolated. RNA in amounts of roughly 0.5 to 1 ug was reverse transcribed with random hexamers. TCR beta CDR3 was amplified by immunoSEQ multiplex PCR. This amplification extended across 54 Vbeta and 13 Jbeta segments. MiXCR, applied by TCRdb to the immunoSEQ multiplex PCR reads, yields one record per CDR3 protein. The sample gives 180,000 or so distinct CDR3 sequences, around 94% of which show up once; about 0.13% is in the top ten.

The sequence came from a human donor in good health. V gene TRBV20-1 combines with J gene TRBJ1-1, with D tentatively TRBD1 (6 bases). Sequencing was performed on CD4+ T cells from PBMCs. The CDR3 loop reads CSATHAQGIGAEAFF. The CDR3 region has the DNA TGCAGTGCCACCCATGCGCAGGGGATAGGGGCTGAAGCTTTCTTT.